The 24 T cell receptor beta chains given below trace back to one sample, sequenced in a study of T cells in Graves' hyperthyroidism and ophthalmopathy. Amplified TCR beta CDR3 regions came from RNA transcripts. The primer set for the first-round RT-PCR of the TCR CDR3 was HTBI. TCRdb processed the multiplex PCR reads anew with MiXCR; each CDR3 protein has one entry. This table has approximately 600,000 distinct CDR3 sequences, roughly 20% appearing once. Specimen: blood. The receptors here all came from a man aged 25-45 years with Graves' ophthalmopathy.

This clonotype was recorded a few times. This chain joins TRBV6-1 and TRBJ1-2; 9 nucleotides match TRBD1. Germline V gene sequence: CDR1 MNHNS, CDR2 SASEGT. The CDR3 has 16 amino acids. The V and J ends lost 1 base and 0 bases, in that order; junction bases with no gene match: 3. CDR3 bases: TGTGCCAGCAGTGAAGTCGGGACAGGGACTAACTATGGCTACACCTTC. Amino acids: CASSEVGTGTNYGYTF.

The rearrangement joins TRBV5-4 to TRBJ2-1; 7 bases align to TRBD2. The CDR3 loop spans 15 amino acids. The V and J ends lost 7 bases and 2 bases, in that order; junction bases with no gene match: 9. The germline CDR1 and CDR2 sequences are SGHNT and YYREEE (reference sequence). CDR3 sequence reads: CASSMGGSPYNEQFF. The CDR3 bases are TGTGCCAGCTCTATGGGCGGGAGTCCCTACAATGAGCAGTTCTTC.

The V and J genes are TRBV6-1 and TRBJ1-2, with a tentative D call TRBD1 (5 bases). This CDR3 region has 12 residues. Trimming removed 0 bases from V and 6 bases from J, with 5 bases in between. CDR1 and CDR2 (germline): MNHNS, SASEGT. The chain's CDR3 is CASSEAGDGYTF. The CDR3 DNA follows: TGTGCCAGCAGTGAAGCAGGGGATGGCTACACCTTC.

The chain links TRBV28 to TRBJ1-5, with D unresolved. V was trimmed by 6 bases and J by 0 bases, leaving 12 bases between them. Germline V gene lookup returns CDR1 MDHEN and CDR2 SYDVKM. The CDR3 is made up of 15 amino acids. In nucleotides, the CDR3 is TGTGCCAGCAGCTCCCCGGACCCTAGCAATCAGCCCCAGCATTTT. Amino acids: CASSSPDPSNQPQHF.

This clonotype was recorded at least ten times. The DNA for the CDR3 is TGTGCCAGCTCACCATTGGGGGGCCAAGAGACCCAGTACTTC. Protein sequence: CASSPLGGQETQYF. The chain employs TRBV18 and TRBJ2-5; D perhaps matches TRBD2 (6 bases). Germline CDR1 reads KGHSH; CDR2 reads LQKENI. CDR3 length: 14 amino acids. Trimming shortened V by 2 bases and J by 1 base, and 8 bases separated the two germline ends.

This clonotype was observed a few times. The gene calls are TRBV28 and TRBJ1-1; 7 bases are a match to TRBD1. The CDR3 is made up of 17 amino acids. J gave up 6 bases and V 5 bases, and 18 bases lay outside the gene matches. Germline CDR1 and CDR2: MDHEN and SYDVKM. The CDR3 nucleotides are TGTGCCAGCAGTCTTCGGTCCGACGGTCCCAGGGGGGCTGAAGCTTTCTTT. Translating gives CASSLRSDGPRGAEAFF.

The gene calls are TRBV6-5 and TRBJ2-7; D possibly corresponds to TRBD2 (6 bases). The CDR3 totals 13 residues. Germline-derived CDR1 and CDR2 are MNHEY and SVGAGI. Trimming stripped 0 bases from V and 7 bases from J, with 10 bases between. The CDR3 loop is CASSYSEGWEQYF. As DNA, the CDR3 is TGTGCCAGCAGTTACTCGGAGGGGTGGGAGCAGTACTTC.

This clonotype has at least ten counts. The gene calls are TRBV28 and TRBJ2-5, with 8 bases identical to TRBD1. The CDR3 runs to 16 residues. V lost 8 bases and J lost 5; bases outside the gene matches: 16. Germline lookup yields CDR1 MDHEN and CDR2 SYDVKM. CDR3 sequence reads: CASGRGGQGSFETQYF. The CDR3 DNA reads TGTGCCAGCGGAAGGGGCGGACAGGGAAGTTTCGAGACCCAGTACTTC. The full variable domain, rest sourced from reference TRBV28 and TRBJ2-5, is DVKVTQSSRYLVKRTGEKVFLECVQDMDHENMFWYRQDPGLGLRLIYFSYDVKMKEKGDIPEGYSVSREKKERFSLILESASTNQTSMYLCASGRGGQGSFETQYFGPGTRLLVL.

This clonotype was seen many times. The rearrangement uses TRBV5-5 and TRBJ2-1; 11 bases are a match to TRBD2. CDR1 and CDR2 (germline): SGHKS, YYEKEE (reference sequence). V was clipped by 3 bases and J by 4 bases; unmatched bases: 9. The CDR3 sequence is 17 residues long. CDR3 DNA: TGTGCCAGCAGCTGGTACCTGACTAGCGGGATTTACAATGAGCAGTTCTTC. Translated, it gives CASSWYLTSGIYNEQFF.

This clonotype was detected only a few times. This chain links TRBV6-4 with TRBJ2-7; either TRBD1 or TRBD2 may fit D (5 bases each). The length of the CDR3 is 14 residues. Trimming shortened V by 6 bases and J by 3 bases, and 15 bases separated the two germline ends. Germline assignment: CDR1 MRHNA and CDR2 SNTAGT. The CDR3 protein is CASSRDRSGYEQYF. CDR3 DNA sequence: TGTGCCAGCAGCAGGGACCGTTCGGGCTACGAGCAGTACTTC.

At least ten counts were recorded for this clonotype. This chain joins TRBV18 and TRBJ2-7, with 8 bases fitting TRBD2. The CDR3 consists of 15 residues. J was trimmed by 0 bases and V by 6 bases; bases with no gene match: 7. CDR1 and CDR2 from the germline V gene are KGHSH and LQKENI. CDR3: CASSLAGLSSYEQYF. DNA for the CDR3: TGTGCCAGCTCCCTAGCGGGCCTGAGCTCCTACGAGCAGTACTTC.

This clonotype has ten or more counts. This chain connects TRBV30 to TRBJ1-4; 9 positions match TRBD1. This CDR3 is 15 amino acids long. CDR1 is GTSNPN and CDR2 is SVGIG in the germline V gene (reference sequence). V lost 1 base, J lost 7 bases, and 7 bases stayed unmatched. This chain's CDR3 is CAWSAQQGAVEKLFF. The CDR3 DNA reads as TGTGCCTGGAGTGCCCAACAGGGGGCGGTTGAAAAACTGTTTTTT.

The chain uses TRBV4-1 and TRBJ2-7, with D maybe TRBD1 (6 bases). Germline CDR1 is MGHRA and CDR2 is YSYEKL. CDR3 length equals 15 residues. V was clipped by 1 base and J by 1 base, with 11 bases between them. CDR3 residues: CASSQVDSSSYEQYF. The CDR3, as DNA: TGCGCCAGCAGCCAAGTGGACAGCAGTTCCTACGAGCAGTACTTC.

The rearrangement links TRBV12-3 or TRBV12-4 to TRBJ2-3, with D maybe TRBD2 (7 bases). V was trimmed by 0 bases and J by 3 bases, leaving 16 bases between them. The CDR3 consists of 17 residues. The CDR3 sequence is CASSLAPGGLRTDTQYF. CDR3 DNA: TGTGCCAGCAGTTTAGCGCCGGGGGGCCTTCGAACAGATACGCAGTATTTT.

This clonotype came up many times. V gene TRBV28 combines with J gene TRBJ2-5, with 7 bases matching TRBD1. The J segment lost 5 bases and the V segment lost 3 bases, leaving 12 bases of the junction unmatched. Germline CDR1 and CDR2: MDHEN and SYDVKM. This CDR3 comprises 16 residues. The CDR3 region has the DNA TGTGCCAGCAGTTTTACCCCGGGGCAGGGGGTCGAGACCCAGTACTTC. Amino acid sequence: CASSFTPGQGVETQYF.

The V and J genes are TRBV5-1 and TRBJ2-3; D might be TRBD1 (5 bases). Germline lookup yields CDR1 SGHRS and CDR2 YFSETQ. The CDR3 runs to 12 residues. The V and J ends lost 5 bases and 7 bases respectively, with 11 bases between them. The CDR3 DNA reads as TGCGCCAGCAGACAGGACGGCTATACGCAGTATTTT. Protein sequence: CASRQDGYTQYF.

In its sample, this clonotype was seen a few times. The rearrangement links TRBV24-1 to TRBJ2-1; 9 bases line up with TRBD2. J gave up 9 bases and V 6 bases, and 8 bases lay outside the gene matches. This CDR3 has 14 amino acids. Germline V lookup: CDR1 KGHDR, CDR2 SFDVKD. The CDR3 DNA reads TGTGCCACCAGTTCTGGGGGACTAGCTAGTGAGCAGTTCTTC. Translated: CATSSGGLASEQFF.

CDR3 in DNA: TGTGCCAGCAGTTTAGGGGACAGGGGTACAATGAACACTGAAGCTTTCTTT. Its protein product is CASSLGDRGTMNTEAFF. The genes are TRBV12-3 or TRBV12-4 and TRBJ1-1; 10 bases fit TRBD1. This CDR3 has 17 residues. V was pared by 1 base and J by 0 bases, with 5 bases of the junction left unmatched.

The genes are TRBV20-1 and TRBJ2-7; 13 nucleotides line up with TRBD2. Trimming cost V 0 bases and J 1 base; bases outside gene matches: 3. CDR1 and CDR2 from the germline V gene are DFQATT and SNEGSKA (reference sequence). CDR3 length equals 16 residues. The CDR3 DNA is TGCAGTGCTAGAGATTCACTAGCGGGAGGGTCCTACGAGCAGTACTTC. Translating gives CSARDSLAGGSYEQYF.

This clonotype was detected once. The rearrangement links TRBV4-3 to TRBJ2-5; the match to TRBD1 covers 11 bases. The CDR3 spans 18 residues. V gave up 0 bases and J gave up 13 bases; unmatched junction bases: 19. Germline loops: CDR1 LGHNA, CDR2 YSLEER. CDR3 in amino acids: CASSQEIRTGGARFQAYF. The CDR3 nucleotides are TGCGCCAGCAGCCAAGAAATTAGGACAGGGGGCGCGAGGTTCCAGGCGTACTTC.

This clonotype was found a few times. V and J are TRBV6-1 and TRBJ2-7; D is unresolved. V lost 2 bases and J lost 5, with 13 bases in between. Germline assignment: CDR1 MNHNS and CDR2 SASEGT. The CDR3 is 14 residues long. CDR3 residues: CASSEPGVRDEQYF. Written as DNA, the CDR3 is TGTGCCAGCAGTGAACCAGGTGTTCGGGACGAGCAGTACTTC.

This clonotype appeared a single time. This chain's CDR3 is CASSQYRGPETQYF. The CDR3 DNA reads as TGTGCCAGCAGCCAATACAGGGGTCCAGAGACCCAGTACTTC. The chain recombines TRBV3-1 with TRBJ2-5; 7 nucleotides line up with TRBD1. The CDR3 spans 14 residues. Germline CDR1 reads LGHDT; CDR2 reads YNNKEL (reference sequence). V gave up 2 bases and J gave up 4 bases; unmatched junction bases: 4.

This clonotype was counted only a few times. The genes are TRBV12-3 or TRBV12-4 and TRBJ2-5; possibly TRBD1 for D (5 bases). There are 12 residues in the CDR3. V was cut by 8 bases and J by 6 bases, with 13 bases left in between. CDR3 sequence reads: CASGATVKTQYF. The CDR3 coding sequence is TGTGCCAGCGGCGCGACAGTGAAGACCCAGTACTTC.

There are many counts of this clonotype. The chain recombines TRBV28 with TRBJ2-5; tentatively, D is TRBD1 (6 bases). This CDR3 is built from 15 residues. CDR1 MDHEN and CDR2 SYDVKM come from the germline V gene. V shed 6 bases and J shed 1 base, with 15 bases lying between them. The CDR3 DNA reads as TGTGCCAGCAGCTCCGGACAGCCAGGCCAAGAGACCCAGTACTTC. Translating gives CASSSGQPGQETQYF.